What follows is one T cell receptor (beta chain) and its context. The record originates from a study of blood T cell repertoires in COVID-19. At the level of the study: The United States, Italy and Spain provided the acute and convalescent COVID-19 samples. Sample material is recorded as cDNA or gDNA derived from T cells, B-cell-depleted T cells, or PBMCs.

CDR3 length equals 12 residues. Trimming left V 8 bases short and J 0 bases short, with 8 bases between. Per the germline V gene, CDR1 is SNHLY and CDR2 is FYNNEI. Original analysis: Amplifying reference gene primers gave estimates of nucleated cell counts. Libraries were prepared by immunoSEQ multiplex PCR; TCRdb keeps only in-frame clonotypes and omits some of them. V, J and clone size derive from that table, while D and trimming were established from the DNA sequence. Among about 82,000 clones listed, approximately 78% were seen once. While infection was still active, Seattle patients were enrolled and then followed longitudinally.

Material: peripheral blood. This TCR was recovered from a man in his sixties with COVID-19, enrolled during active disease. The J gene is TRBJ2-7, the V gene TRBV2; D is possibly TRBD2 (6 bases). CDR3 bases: TGTGCCAGCGGGGACTCCTCCTACGAGCAGTACTTC. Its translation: CASGDSSYEQYF.